Listed here are 3 T cell receptor beta chains from one sample, sequenced in a study of shared clonotypes between healthy human individuals. Profiling relied on immunoSEQ multiplex PCR, and the TCRdb table lists in-frame clones only, not all of them. This table holds 650,000 to 700,000 clones, about nine tenths found once. Material: memory CD8+ T cells from PBMCs. The subset denotes: CD45RO+ cells pooled with CCR7-negative TemRA cells. The receptors come from a man younger than 35 in good health. Some clones in this sample may be carry-over from other donors' samples.

This clone was detected only once. The gene calls are TRBV6-1 and TRBJ2-1; 8 nucleotides agree with TRBD2. V dropped 7 bases and J dropped 3; count of bases not matched to a gene: 8. The CDR3 extends over 15 amino acids. Germline CDR1 is MNHNS and CDR2 is SASEGT. CDR3 protein: CASTVRSGIYNEQFF. The CDR3 region has the DNA TGTGCCAGCACCGTACGTAGCGGGATCTACAATGAGCAGTTCTTC.

This chain joins TRBV27 and TRBJ2-1; the D is unclear. The ends were cut back, 9 bases at V and 10 bases at J, with 13 bases in the middle. Germline values: CDR1 MNHEY, CDR2 SMNVEV (reference sequence). The CDR3 is 11 amino acids. The CDR3 sequence is CARRNKEEQFF. The CDR3, as DNA: TGTGCCAGAAGAAACAAAGAAGAGCAGTTCTTC.

The gene calls are TRBV11-1 and TRBJ1-1, with TRBD1 as a possible D gene (6 bases). The germline V and J ends were trimmed by 2 bases and 1 base, with 11 bases remaining between them. Germline lookup yields CDR1 SGHAT and CDR2 FQDESV (reference sequence). The CDR3 covers 15 residues. The CDR3 nucleotides read TGTGCCAGCAGCTTAAGGCGGACAGCGAACACTGAAGCTTTCTTT. It translates to CASSLRRTANTEAFF.